This TCR beta chain was sequenced for a study of human T cells and chemical hapten exposure. The CDR3 spans 15 residues. V dropped 0 bases and J dropped 4; count of bases not matched to a gene: 3. The germline CDR1 and CDR2 sequences are KGHSH and LQKENI. Study-wide results and caveats: There was no change with DPC sensitization in TCRs above 1 in 1000 frequency. Positively correlated with patch test score were the counts of PT1 expanded TCRs.

Each cDNA molecule in the library carried unique molecular identifiers. TCRdb re-derived calls from the RACE reads in MiXCR, one entry per CDR3 protein. The sample includes some 88,000 distinct CDR3 sequences, 9.5% to 12% of them seen just once. As to this clonotype: Its antigen is still unknown.

Time point here: patch test 2, 6 weeks after DPC sensitization. Treatment described: therapeutic diphenylcyclopropenone sensitization with weekly scalp DPC. The sample consisted of whole blood, taken in connection with sensitization to the hapten diphenylcyclopropenone (DPC). V gene TRBV18 combines with J gene TRBJ2-3; 8 nucleotides align to TRBD2. The TCR sequence derives from a man in his forties with alopecia areata. Some clones in this sample may be carry-over from other donors' samples. The CDR3 DNA reads TGTGCCAGCTCACCACCTAGCGGGATAGCAGATACGCAGTATTTT. Its translation is CASSPPSGIADTQYF. Combining the CDR3 with reference TRBV18 and TRBJ2-3 gives the whole variable domain NAGVMQNPRHLVRRRGQEARLRCSPMKGHSHVYWYRQLPEEGLKFMVYLQKENIIDESGMPKERFSAEFPKEGPSILRIQQVVRGDSAAYFCASSPPSGIADTQYFGPGTRLTVL.